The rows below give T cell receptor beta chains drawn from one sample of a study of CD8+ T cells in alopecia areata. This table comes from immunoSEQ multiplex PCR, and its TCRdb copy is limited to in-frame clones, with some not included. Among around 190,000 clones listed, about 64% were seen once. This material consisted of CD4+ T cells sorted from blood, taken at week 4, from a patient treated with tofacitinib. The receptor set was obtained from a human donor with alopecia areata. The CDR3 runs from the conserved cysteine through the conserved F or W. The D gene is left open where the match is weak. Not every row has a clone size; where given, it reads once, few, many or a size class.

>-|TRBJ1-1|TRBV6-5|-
TGTGCCAGCAGTTTCGGGTCAACTGAAGCTTTCTTT
CASSFGSTEAFF
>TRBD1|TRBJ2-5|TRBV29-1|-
TGCAGCGCCGGACAGGGGAAAGAGACCCAGTACTTC
CSAGQGKETQYF
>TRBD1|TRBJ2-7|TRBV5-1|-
TGCGCCAGCAGCTTGGGTGGGACAGGAACTTCCTACGAGCAGTACTTC
CASSLGGTGTSYEQYF
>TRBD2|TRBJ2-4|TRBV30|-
TGTGCCGCAAAAGGGACTAGCGGGGCAATACTAGCCAAAAACATTCAGTACTTC
CAAKGTSGAILAKNIQYF
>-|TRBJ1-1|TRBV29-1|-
TGCAGCGTTGAGCTGGTGCTAGCTCGAACTGAAGCTTTCTTT
CSVELVLARTEAFF
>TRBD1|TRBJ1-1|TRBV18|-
TGTGCCAGCTCGCAATCACAGGGGTTGAACACTGAAGCTTTCTTT
CASSQSQGLNTEAFF
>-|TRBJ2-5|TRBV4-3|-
TGCGCCAGCAGCCAAGATAGCGCTTCGCTAGCCCTGCCCCAGTACTTC
CASSQDSASLALPQYF
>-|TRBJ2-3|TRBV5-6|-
TGTGCCAGCAGCCAGGGGTTCGGGAGCACAGATACGCAGTATTTT
CASSQGFGSTDTQYF
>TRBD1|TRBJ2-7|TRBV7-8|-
TGTGCCAGTTTCCCCTCCAGGGGGTTCTCCTACGAGCAGTACTTC
CASFPSRGFSYEQYF
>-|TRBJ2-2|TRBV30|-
TGTGCTGCAACGCCGGGACAAAACACCGGGGAGCTGTTTTTT
CAATPGQNTGELFF
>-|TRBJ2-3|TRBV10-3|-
TGTGCCATCAGTGCGGAAGGGGGGCCAGATACGCAGTATTTT
CAISAEGGPDTQYF
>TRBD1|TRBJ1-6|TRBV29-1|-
TGCAGCGCCTCGACAGGGGGTGGTGGGTCACCCCTCCACTTT
CSASTGGGGSPLHF
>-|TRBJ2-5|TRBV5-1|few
TGCGCCAGCAGCGTACAGGGAGAAGAGACCCAGTACTTC
CASSVQGEETQYF
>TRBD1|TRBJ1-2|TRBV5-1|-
TGCGCCAGCAGCTTGCTCCCCCCGGGACAGGGTAACTATGGCTACACCTTC
CASSLLPPGQGNYGYTF
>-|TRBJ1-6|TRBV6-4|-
TGTGCCAGCAGTGACTCCCACCGTACACCCCTCCACTTT
CASSDSHRTPLHF
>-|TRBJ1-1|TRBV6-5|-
TGTGCCAGCAGTTACTCGAGCGGGGGGGCCACTGAAGCTTTCTTT
CASSYSSGGATEAFF
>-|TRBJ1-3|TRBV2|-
TGTGCCAGCAGCGGGGCGGGGATCTCTGGAAACACCATATATTTT
CASSGAGISGNTIYF
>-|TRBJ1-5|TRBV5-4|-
TGTGCCAGCAGCCAAGGCAAACAGATTAGCAATCAGCCCCAGCATTTT
CASSQGKQISNQPQHF
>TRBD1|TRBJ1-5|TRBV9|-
TGTGCCAGCAGCAAAGGACAGGGGAGACAGCCCCAGCATTTT
CASSKGQGRQPQHF
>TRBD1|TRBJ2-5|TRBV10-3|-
TGTGCCATCAGACCGGGACAGGGGGACGAGACCCAGTACTTC
CAIRPGQGDETQYF